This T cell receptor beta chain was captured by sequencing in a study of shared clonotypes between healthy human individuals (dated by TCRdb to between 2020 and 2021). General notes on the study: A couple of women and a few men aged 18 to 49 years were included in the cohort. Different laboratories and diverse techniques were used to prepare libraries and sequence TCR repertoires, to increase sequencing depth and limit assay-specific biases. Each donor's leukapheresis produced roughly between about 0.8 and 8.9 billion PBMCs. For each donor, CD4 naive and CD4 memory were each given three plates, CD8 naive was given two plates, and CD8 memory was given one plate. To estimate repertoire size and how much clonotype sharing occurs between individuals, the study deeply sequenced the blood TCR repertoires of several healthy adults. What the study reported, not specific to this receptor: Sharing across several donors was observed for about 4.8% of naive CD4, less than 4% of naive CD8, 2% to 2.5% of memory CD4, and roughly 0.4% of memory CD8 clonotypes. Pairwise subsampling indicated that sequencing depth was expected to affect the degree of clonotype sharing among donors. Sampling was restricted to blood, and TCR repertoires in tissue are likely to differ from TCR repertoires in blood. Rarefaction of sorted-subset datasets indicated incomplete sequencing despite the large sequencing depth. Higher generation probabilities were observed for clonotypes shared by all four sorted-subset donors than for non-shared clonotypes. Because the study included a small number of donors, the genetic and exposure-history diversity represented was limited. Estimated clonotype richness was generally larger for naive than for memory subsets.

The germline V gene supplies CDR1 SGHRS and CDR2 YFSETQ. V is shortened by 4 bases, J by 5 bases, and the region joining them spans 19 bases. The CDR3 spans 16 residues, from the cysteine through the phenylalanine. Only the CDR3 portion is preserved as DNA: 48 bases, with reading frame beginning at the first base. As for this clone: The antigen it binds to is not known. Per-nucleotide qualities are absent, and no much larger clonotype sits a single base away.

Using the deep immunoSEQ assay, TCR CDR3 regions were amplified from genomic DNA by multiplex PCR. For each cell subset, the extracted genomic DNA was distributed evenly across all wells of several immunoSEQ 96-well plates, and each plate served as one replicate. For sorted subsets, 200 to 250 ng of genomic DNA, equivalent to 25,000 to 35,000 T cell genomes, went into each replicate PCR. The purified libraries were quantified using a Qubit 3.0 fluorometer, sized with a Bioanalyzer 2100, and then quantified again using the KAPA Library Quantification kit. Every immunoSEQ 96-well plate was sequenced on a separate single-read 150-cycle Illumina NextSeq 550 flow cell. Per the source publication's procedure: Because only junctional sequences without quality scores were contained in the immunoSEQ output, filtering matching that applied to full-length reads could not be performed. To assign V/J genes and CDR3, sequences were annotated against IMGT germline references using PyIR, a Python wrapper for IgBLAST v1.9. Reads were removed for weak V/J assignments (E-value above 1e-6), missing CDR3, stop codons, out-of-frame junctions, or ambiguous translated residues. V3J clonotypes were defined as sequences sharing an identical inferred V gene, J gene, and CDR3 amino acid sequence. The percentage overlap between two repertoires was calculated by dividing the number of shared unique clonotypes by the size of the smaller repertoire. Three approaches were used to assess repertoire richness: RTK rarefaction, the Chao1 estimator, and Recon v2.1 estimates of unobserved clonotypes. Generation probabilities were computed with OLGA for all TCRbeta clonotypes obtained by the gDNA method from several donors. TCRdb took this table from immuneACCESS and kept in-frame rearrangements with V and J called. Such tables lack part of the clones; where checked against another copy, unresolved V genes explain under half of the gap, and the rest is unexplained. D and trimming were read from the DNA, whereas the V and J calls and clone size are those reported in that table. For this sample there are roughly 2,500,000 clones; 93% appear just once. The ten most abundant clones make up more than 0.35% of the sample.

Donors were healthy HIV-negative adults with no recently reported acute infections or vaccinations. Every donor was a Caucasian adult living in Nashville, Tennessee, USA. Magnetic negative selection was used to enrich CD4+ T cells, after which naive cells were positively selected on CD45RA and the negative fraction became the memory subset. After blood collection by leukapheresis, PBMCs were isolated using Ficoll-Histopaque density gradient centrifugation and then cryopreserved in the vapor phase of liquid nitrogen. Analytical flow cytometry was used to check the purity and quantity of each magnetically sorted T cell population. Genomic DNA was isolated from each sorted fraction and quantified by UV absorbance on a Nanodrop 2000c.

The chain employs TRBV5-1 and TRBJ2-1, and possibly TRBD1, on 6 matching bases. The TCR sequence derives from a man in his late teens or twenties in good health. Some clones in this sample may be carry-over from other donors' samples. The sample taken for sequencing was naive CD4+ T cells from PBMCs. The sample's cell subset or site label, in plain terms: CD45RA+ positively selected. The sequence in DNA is TGCGCCAGCAGCCCCCACCGCCAGGGGCTTGACAATGAGCAGTTCTTC. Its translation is CASSPHRQGLDNEQFF. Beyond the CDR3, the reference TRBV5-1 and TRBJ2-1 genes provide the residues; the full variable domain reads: KAGVTQTPRYLIKTRGQQVTLSCSPISGHRSVSWYQQTPGQGLQFLFEYFSETQRNKGNFPGRFSGRQFSNSRSEMNVSTLELGDSALYLCASSPHRQGLDNEQFFGPGTRLTVL.